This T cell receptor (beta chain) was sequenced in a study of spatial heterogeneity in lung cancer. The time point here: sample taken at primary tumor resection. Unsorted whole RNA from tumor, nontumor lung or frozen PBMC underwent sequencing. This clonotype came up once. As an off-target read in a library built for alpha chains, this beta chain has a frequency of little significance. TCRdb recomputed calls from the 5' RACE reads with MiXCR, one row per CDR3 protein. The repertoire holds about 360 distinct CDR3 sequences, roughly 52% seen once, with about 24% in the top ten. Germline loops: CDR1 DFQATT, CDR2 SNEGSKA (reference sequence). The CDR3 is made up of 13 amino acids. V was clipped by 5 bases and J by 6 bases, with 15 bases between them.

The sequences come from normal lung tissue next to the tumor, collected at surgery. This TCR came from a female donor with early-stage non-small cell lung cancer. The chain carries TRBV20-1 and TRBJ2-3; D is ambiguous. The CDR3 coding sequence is TGCAGTGCTCCCGGTGGGTTTACGGATACGCAGTATTTT. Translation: CSAPGGFTDTQYF.